A single sample gave rise to the 4 T cell receptor beta chains below, sequenced in a study of a mutant IDH1 vaccine in newly diagnosed glioma. Assay: immunoSEQ multiplex PCR; the TCRdb copy retains only in-frame clones and omits some. The data show around 58,000 clones, with 70% to 90% seen just once and 3% to 4% held by the top ten. Stated time point: week 5, during vaccination. Doses of 300 ug of mutant IDH1 20-mer peptide were given with topical imiquimod. Their target antigens are unknown. The specimen comprised PBMCs, sampled from a glioma patient whose treatment included an IDH1 peptide vaccine. Receptors originate from a man in his thirties or forties with glioma.

This sequence joins TRBV19 and TRBJ1-5; TRBD1 aligns across 7 bases. V was clipped by 6 bases and J by 7 bases; unmatched bases: 12. Per germline, CDR1 LNHDA and CDR2 SQIVND (reference sequence). The CDR3 is made up of 15 amino acids. CDR3 nucleotide sequence: TGTGCCAGTAGGGAAAGACAGGGTCAAGGGCAGCCCCAGCATTTT. Its protein product is CASRERQGQGQPQHF. Complete variable domain (other parts from reference TRBV19 and TRBJ1-5): DGGITQSPKYLFRKEGQNVTLSCEQNLNHDAMYWYRQDPGQGLRLIYYSQIVNDFQKGDIAEGYSVSREKKESFPLTVTSAQKNPTAFYLCASRERQGQGQPQHFGDGTRLSIL.

The chain recombines TRBV11-2 with TRBJ1-2; weak D call: TRBD1 (5 bases). Trimming removed 5 bases from V and 7 bases from J, with 17 bases in between. The V gene's germline CDR1 is SGHAT and CDR2 FQNNGV. The CDR3 contains 14 residues. Here the CDR3 reads CASSPQGRTGGYTF. In nucleotides, the CDR3 is TGTGCCAGCAGCCCTCAGGGCCGGACGGGTGGCTACACCTTC.

This chain links TRBV21-1 with TRBJ2-7. TRBV21-1 is given as a pseudogene. The CDR3 runs 11 residues. As DNA, the CDR3 is TGTGCCAGCAGCAAACGATACGAGCAGTACTTC. This codes for CASSKRYEQYF.

This clone is classed as medium-sized. This chain uses TRBV4-1 with TRBJ1-6; a possible D gene is TRBD1 (6 bases). The germline V and J ends were trimmed by 4 bases and 5 bases, with 12 bases remaining between them. Germline V gene sequence: CDR1 MGHRA, CDR2 YSYEKL. This CDR3 has 15 amino acids. CDR3 nucleotide sequence: TGCGCCAGCAGCCCCCGGACAGTCAATAATTCACCCCTCCACTTT. As protein: CASSPRTVNNSPLHF.